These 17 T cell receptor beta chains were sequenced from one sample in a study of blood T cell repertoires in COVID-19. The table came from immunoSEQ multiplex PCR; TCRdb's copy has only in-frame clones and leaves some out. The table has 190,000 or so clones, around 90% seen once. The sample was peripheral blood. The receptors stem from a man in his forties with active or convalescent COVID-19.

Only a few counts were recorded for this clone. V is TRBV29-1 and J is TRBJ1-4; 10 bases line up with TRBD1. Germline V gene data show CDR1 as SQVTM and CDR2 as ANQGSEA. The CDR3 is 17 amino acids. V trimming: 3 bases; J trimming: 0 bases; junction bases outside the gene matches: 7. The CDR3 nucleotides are TGCAGCGTTGAGAGGACAGGGGGTTTCTCAACTAATGAAAAACTGTTTTTT. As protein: CSVERTGGFSTNEKLFF.

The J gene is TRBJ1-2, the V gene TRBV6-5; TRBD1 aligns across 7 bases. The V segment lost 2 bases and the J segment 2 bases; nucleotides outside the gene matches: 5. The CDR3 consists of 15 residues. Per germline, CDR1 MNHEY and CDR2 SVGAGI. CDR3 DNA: TGTGCCAGCAGTTACCGCGGGACAGCGAACTATGGCTACACCTTC. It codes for CASSYRGTANYGYTF.

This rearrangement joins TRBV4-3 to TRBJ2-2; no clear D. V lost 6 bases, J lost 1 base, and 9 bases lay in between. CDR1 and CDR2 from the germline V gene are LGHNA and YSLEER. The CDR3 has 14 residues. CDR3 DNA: TGCGCCAGCAGGGAAACAGAGAACACCGGGGAGCTGTTTTTT. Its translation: CASRETENTGELFF.

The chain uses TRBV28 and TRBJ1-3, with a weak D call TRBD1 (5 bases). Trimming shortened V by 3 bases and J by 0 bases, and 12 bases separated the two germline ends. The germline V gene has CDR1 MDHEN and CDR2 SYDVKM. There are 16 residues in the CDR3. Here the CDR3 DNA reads TGTGCCAGCAGTTTGCGACAGCCCTTCTCTGGAAACACCATATATTTT. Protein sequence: CASSLRQPFSGNTIYF.

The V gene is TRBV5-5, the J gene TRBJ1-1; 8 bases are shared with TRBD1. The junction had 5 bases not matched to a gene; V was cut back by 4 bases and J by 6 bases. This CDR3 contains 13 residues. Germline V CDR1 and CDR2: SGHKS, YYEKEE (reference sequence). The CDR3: CASSKTGVPEAFF. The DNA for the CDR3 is TGTGCCAGCAGCAAGACAGGGGTCCCTGAAGCTTTCTTT.

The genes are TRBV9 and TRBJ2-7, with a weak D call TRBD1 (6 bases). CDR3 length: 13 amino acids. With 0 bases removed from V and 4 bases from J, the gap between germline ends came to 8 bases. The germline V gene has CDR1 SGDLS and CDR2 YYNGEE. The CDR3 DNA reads TGTGCCAGCAGCGTAGGGGGGCAGTACGAGCAGTACTTC. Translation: CASSVGGQYEQYF.

CDR3 loop: CATSRDVATNTGELFF. In nucleotides, the CDR3 is TGTGCCACCAGCAGAGACGTAGCTACGAACACCGGGGAGCTGTTTTTT. The chain joins TRBV15 to TRBJ2-2; D gene uncertain. V shed 0 bases and J shed 0 bases, with 8 bases lying between them. Germline CDR1 LNHNV, CDR2 YYDKDF (reference sequence). The length of the CDR3 is 16 residues.

Here the CDR3 DNA reads TGCGCCAGCAGCCTTCTGGAGTTCTCTAATGAAAAACTGTTTTTT. Translation gives CASSLLEFSNEKLFF. The V gene is TRBV4-1, the J gene TRBJ1-4, with D unresolved. Trimming shortened V by 4 bases and J by 3 bases, and 12 bases separated the two germline ends. From germline, CDR1 is MGHRA and CDR2 YSYEKL. The CDR3 sequence is 15 residues long.

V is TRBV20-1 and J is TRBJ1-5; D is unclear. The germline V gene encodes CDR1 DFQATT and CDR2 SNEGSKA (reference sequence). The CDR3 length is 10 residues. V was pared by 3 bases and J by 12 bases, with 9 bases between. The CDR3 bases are TGCAGTGCTAGTCGGGAGAACCAGCATTTT. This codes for CSASRENQHF.

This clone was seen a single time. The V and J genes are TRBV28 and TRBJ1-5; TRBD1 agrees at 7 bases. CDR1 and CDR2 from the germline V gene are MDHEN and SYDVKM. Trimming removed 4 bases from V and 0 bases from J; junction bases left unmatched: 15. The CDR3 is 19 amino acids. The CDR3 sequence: CASSYSPRDSYLSNQPQHF. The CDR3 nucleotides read TGTGCCAGCAGTTATTCCCCCAGGGACAGCTATCTTAGCAATCAGCCCCAGCATTTT.

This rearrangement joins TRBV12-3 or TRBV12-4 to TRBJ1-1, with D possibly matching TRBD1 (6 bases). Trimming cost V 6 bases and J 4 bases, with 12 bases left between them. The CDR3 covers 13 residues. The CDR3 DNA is TGTGCCAGCAGCGGATACAGGGCCACTGAAGCTTTCTTT. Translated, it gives CASSGYRATEAFF.

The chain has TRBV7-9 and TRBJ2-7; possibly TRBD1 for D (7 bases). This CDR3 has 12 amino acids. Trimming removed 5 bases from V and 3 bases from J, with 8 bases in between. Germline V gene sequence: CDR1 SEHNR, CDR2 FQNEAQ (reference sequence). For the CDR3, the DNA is TGTGCCAGCAGCCAGGGGGGCTACGAGCAGTACTTC. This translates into CASSQGGYEQYF.

CDR3 sequence: CASSFGVGNSPLHF. In nucleotides, the CDR3 is TGTGCCAGCAGCTTCGGGGTGGGTAATTCACCCCTCCACTTT. The chain uses TRBV11-2 and TRBJ1-6, with D unclear. The CDR3 sequence is 14 residues long. Looked up from germline, CDR1 is SGHAT and CDR2 is FQNNGV. Between the trimmed V and J ends, which lost 3 bases and 6 bases, there was a span of 9 bases.

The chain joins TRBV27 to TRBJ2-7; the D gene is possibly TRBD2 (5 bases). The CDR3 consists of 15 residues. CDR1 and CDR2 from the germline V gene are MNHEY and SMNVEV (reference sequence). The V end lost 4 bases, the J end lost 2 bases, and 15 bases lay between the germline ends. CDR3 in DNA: TGTGCCAGCAGTTCCACCGCCCTGGGAGCCTACGAGCAGTACTTC. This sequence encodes CASSSTALGAYEQYF.

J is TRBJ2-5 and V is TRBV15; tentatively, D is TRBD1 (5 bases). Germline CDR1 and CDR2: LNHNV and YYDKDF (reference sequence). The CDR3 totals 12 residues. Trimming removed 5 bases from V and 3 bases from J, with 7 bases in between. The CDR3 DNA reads TGTGCCACCAGCCGACAGAAAGAGACCCAGTACTTC. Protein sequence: CATSRQKETQYF.

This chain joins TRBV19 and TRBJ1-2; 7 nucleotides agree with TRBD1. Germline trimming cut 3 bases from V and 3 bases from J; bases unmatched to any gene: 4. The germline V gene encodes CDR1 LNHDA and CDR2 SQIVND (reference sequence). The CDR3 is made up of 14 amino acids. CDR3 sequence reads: CASSMGRGDYGYTF. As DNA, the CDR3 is TGTGCCAGTAGTATGGGCAGGGGGGACTATGGCTACACCTTC.

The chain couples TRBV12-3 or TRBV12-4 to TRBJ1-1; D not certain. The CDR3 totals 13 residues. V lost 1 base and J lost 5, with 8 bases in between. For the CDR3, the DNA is TGTGCCAGCAGTTTAGTTGGGAGGACTGAAGCTTTCTTT. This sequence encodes CASSLVGRTEAFF.